Here is one TCR beta chain with its context. Its matching antigen is unknown. The sample comes from a study of OX40 agonist ivuxolimab in advanced cancers. Study overall: Those enrolled were approximately 87% male, with a mean age of roughly 62 years and ages from roughly 23 to 79. Overall study findings and caveats: CD8+ T cells showed, on average, more clonal expansion than CD4+ cells. Within 6 weeks, CD4+ and CD8+ blood T cells expanded clonally at 0.1 to 3.0 mg/kg.

The assay was immunoSEQ multiplex PCR, and TCRdb's table has in-frame clones only and misses some. The sample lists more than 65,000 clones, roughly 90% occurring once. The sample in question was CD4+ or CD8+ T cells sorted from blood, obtained in a trial of the OX40 agonist ivuxolimab. This TCR derives from an adult with an advanced solid tumor such as melanoma, head and neck, liver or kidney cancer.

CDR3 region: CASSPNLMGMIKYF. CDR3 nucleotides: TGTGCCAGCAGCCCCAACCTTATGGGGATGATAAAGTATTTT. The chain has TRBV7-9 and TRBJ2-3; D gene uncertain. Germline CDR1 reads SEHNR; CDR2 reads FQNEAQ (reference sequence). There are 14 residues in the CDR3. Between the trimmed V and J ends, which lost 5 bases and 13 bases, there was a span of 22 bases.